These 2 T cell receptor beta chains originate from one sample sequenced in a study of blood T cell repertoires in COVID-19. Using immunoSEQ multiplex PCR, the repertoire was profiled, and TCRdb retains in-frame clones only, with some absent. The table has 300,000 or so clones, approximately 89% seen once. The specimen sequenced was PBMCs or T cells enriched from blood (not recorded which). The receptors were sampled from a woman aged 45 to 65 who had been exposed to COVID-19.

The chain is built from TRBV5-1 and TRBJ1-1, with 8 bases identical to TRBD1. Trimming took 3 bases from V and 5 from J; bases not matched to a gene: 6. Germline CDR1 SGHRS, CDR2 YFSETQ. The CDR3 consists of 14 residues. In DNA form, the CDR3 reads TGCGCCAGCAGCTCTAAACAGGGGGGGACTGAAGCTTTCTTT. This codes for CASSSKQGGTEAFF.

V and J are TRBV13 and TRBJ1-6; 7 bases are a match to TRBD1. Germline CDR1 is PRHDT and CDR2 is FYEKMQ (reference sequence). The junction had 3 bases not matched to a gene; V was cut back by 2 bases and J by 17 bases. The CDR3 is 11 residues long. CDR3 in DNA: TGTGCCAGCAGCTTAAAGGGGGCCGTCCACTTT. It encodes CASSLKGAVHF.